This T cell receptor beta chain was retrieved from a study of human T cells and chemical hapten exposure. TCRdb re-derived calls from the RACE reads in MiXCR, one entry per CDR3 protein. The table includes some 80,000 distinct CDR3 sequences, around 10% detected once. Time point denoted: patch test 1, 2 weeks after DPC sensitization. Treatment given: therapeutic diphenylcyclopropenone sensitization with weekly scalp DPC. This clonotype was recorded many times. The CDR3 is 14 amino acids. CDR1 is SQVTM, CDR2 ANQGSEA, per germline. The V and J ends lost 4 bases and 4 bases respectively, with 16 bases between them.

The TCR comes from a woman between 45 and 60 years old with alopecia areata. Some clones in this sample may be carry-over from other donors' samples. The sample here was whole blood, taken in connection with sensitization to the hapten diphenylcyclopropenone (DPC). The chain uses TRBV29-1 and TRBJ1-1; no firm D call. The CDR3 region has the DNA TGCAGCGTTGGCGGTCTGCGGGAGGGCACTGAAGCTTTCTTT. It is translated as CSVGGLREGTEAFF.